This entry concerns a single T cell receptor (beta chain). One end of the junction is discordant with germline, which a read error may explain. This specimen belongs to a study of T-cell memory formation after mild COVID-19. TCRdb redid the calling of the 5' RACE reads with MiXCR, one entry per CDR3 protein. The data show about 430,000 distinct CDR3 sequences, approximately 25% seen once. CDR1 is SEHNR, CDR2 FQNEAQ, per germline (reference sequence). The CDR3 covers 14 residues. This rearrangement joins TRBV7-9 to TRBJ1-1; perhaps TRBD1 as D (6 bases). Sequenced material: PBMCs or a T cell subset sorted from them (not recorded which). This TCR came from an adult woman who had mild COVID-19 (a few samples of this study predate the infection). Cell type and time point are not known. In nucleotides, the CDR3 is TGTGCCAGCACCCTAGGGGGGGCGAACACTGAAGCTTTATTT. This translates into CASTLGGANTEALF.